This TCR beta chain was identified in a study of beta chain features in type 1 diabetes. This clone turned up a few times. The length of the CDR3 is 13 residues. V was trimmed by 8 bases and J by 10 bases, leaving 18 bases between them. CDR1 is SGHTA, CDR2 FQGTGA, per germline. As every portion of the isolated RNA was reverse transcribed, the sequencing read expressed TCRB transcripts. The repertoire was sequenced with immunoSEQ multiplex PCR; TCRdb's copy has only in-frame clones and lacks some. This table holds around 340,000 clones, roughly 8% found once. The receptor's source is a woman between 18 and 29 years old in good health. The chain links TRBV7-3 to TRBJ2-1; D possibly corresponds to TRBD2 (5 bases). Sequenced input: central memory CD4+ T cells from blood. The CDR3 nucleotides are TGTGCCAGCGCACGAGGGTCTGGGTCAGAGCAGTTCTTC. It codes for CASARGSGSEQFF.